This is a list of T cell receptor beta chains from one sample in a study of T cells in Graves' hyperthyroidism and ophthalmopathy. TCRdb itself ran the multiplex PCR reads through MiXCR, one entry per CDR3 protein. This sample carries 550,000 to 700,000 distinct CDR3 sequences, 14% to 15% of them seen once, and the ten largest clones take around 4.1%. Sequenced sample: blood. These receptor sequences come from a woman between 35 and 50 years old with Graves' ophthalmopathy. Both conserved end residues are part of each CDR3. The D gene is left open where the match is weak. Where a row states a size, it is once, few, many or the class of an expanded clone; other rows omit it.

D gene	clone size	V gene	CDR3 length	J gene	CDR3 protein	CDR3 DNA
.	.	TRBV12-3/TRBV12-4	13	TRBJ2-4	CASKDGGTGIQYF	TGTGCCAGCAAGGATGGGGGTACTGGCATTCAGTACTTC
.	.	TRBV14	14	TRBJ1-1	CASSQVGGAAEAFF	TGTGCCAGCAGCCAAGTGGGGGGCGCTGCTGAAGCTTTCTTT
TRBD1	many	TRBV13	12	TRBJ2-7	CASSPRTGEQYF	TGTGCCAGCAGCCCCCGGACAGGCGAGCAGTACTTC
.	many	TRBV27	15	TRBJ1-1	CASSALQVMNTEAFF	TGTGCCAGCAGCGCGTTACAGGTCATGAACACTGAAGCTTTCTTT
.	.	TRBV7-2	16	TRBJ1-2	CASSLARGGINYGYTF	TGTGCCAGCAGCTTAGCACGGGGAGGGATCAACTATGGCTACACCTTC
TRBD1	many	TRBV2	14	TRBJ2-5	CASSEWTGSETQYF	TGTGCCAGCAGTGAGTGGACAGGGTCTGAGACCCAGTACTTC
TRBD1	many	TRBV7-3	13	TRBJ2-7	CASSFQAGGEQYF	TGTGCCAGCAGCTTTCAGGCAGGGGGCGAGCAGTACTTC
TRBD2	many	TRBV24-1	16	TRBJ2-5	CATSDLSAGGQETQYF	TGTGCCACCAGTGATTTGTCGGCGGGAGGACAAGAGACCCAGTACTTC
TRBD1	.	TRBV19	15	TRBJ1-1	CASSIAGTVNTEAFF	TGTGCCAGTAGTATAGCCGGGACAGTGAACACTGAAGCTTTCTTT
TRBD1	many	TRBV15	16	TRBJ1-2	CATSSSRYRGHYGYTF	TGTGCCACCAGCAGTTCCCGGTACAGGGGGCACTATGGCTACACCTTC
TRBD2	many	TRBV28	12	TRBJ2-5	CGSGRAAETQYF	TGTGGGAGCGGGAGGGCCGCCGAGACCCAGTACTTC
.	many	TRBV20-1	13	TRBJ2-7	CSAQKGVSYEQYF	TGCAGTGCTCAAAAGGGCGTCTCCTACGAGCAGTACTTC
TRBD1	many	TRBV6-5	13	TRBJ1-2	CASSYGNRGGYTF	TGTGCCAGCAGTTACGGGAACAGGGGTGGCTACACCTTC
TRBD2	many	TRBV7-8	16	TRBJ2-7	CASSLASSGAAYEQYF	TGTGCCAGCAGCTTAGCGTCAAGCGGGGCTGCCTACGAGCAGTACTTC
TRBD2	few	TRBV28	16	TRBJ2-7	CASSLSGLAGLNEQYF	TGTGCCAGCAGTTTATCCGGGCTAGCGGGACTCAACGAGCAGTACTTC
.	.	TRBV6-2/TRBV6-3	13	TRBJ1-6	CASSYGPYSPLHF	TGTGCCAGCAGTTACGGCCCCTATTCACCCCTCCACTTT
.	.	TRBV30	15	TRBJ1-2	CAWSVRVASPGGYTF	TGTGCCTGGAGTGTACGGGTAGCGAGCCCCGGTGGCTACACCTTC
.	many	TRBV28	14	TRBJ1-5	CASRLVSVTQPQHF	TGTGCCAGCAGATTAGTTAGTGTGACTCAGCCCCAGCATTTT
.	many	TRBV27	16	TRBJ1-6	CASGVRLGTANSPLHF	TGTGCCAGCGGGGTGCGGTTGGGAACAGCGAACTCACCCCTCCACTTT
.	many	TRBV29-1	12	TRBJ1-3	CSGRGGGNTIYF	TGCAGCGGACGGGGTGGGGGAAACACCATATATTTT
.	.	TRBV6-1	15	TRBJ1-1	CASRPGTTGTTEAFF	TGTGCCAGCAGACCCGGGACGACGGGGACCACTGAAGCTTTCTTT
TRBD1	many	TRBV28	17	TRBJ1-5	CASSLDWSGTGDQPQHF	TGTGCCAGCAGTTTAGATTGGAGTGGGACAGGGGATCAGCCCCAGCATTTT
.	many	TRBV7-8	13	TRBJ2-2	CARGNPNTGELFF	TGTGCCAGGGGGAACCCTAACACCGGGGAGCTGTTTTTT
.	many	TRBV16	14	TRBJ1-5	CASSQSTGNQPQHF	TGTGCCAGCAGCCAATCAACGGGGAATCAGCCCCAGCATTTT
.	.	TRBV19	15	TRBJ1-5	CASSGQFVPNQPQHF	TGTGCCAGTAGTGGCCAATTCGTCCCCAATCAGCCCCAGCATTTT
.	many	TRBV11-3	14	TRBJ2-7	CASSLFGESNEQYF	TGTGCCAGCAGCTTATTTGGGGAATCGAACGAGCAGTACTTC
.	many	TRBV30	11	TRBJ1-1	CAWTQGTEAFF	TGTGCCTGGACCCAAGGAACTGAAGCTTTCTTT
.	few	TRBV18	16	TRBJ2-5	CASSLLAGLKAETQYF	TGTGCCAGCTCACTGCTCGCGGGTCTAAAAGCGGAGACCCAGTACTTC
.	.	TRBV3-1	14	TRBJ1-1	CASSQRSPNTEAFF	TGTGCCAGCAGCCAACGCTCACCGAACACTGAAGCTTTCTTT
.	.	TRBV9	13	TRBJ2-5	CASSDRRGETQYF	TGTGCCAGCAGCGATCGGAGAGGAGAGACCCAGTACTTC